This T cell receptor beta chain was retrieved from a study of shared clonotypes between healthy human individuals. Across the whole study: Each donor's CD8 memory used one plate, CD8 naive two, each CD4 subset three.

CD45RO-negative, CCR7-selected cells formed the naive CD8 fraction, which excluded terminally differentiated effector memory CD45RA+ cells. Whole-study results and caveats: With a few donors compared, 5% to 5.5% of naive CD4 clonotypes were shared. It was expected that sequencing depth would affect clonotype sharing among donors.

Notes on this clone: Its matching antigen is unknown.

The V end was cut by 7 bases, the J end by 12 bases, with 8 bases between. The germline V gene encodes CDR1 SGHDT and CDR2 YYEEEE. CDR3 length: 9 amino acids. Sequenced by immunoSEQ multiplex PCR; TCRdb stores in-frame clones only, minus some. The top ten hold around 0.11% of the sample, which has about 550,000 clones, less than 97% seen once. The sequencing sample was made of naive CD8+ T cells sorted from blood. The TCR comes from a woman younger than 45 in good health. The J gene is TRBJ2-1, the V gene TRBV5-6; D call uncertain. The CDR3 DNA is TGTGCCAGCCCCCCGGGGCAGTTCTTC. Protein: CASPPGQFF. Drawing the rest from reference TRBV5-6 and TRBJ2-1, the complete variable domain is DAGVTQSPTHLIKTRGQQVTLRCSPKSGHDTVSWYQQALGQGPQFIFQYYEEEERQRGNFPDRFSGHQFPNYSSELNVNALLLGDSALYLCASPPGQFFGPGTRLTVL.